Sequencing of this TCR beta chain was carried out in a study of human T cells and chemical hapten exposure (dated by TCRdb to the early 2020s). Regarding the study in general: For sensitization, 2% DPC in acetone was applied to a roughly 2 cm by roughly 2 cm area of upper inner arm skin. Patients additionally received weekly therapeutic DPC doses to the scalp throughout the roughly 24-week study period. Patch testing on the upper back used Finn chambers containing 0.01% DPC, with scoring done after 6 days according to International Contact Dermatitis Research Group standards. Most of the patients in the cohort were female, and the cohort covered alopecia areata with under or over 50% scalp involvement, alopecia totalis and alopecia universalis. The libraries were sequenced as a pool, and the TCR yield per sample differed mostly because of small variations in library volumes within the pool. This study followed changes in the peripheral blood TCR repertoire in vivo during primary and secondary sensitization of alopecia patients to the hapten diphenylcyclopropenone (DPC). Patient blood was sampled pre-sensitization (week 0) and at 2, 6 and about 24 weeks after DPC sensitization. Blood for TCR sequencing was provided by twenty-nine alopecia patients at one to four time points (pre-sensitization, 2, 6 and 24 weeks). What the research found in general, with its limitations: The number of TCRs above 1 in 1000 frequency did not change with DPC sensitization; there was no evidence of global repertoire structure alterations. All patients had alopecia, a presumed autoimmune disease, so their immune response might differ from that of healthy individuals. The number of PT1 expanded TCRs positively correlated with patch test score, significant at thresholds 8, 16 and 32 but not 4. Repeated subsampling changed both the strength of the expansion versus patch-test correlation and the threshold at which that correlation became significant. Compared with pre-sensitization or healthy control sets, expanded TCRs formed significantly more large CDR3 similarity clusters, which is consistent with antigen-driven responses.

Comments on this clonotype: Its antigen remains unidentified. This may stem from a read error, because a much larger clone lies one nucleotide away. A read error is likely, as this CDR3 ends without the conserved phenylalanine or tryptophan.

The CDR3 extends over 16 residues, inclusive of both ends. Only the CDR3 portion is preserved as DNA: 48 bases, with reading frame beginning at the first base. As encoded in the germline V gene (reference sequence), CDR1 is MNHEY while CDR2 is SMNVEV. V ends up 8 bases short and J 3 bases short, with an unmatched junction base count of 15. The time point label corresponds to: patch test 2, 6 weeks after DPC sensitization. The treatment or condition label here, explained by the study, means: therapeutic diphenylcyclopropenone sensitization with weekly scalp DPC. At each patch-test visit, blood was drawn before the patch test was applied. Eligible patients were aged 18 to 70, diagnosed with alopecia, deemed suitable for DPC therapy, and excluded if pregnant. Total RNA was extracted from unfractionated whole blood collected in Tempus Blood RNA tubes. Library creation used RACE. TCRdb names NextSeq 500 as the instrument used. During library preparation, unique molecular identifiers were attached to individual cDNA molecules so that TCRs could be counted quantitatively and reproducibly. Each blood RNA sample was used to sequence both TCR alpha and TCR beta chains. Per the source publication's procedure: A median of about 100,000 TCRs per sample was observed, with a range of 23,224 to 690,600. V, J and CDR3 annotation of the TCR reads was performed with the Decombinator software suite. For PS versus PT1 abundance plots, all samples were subsampled to the same number of TCRs (28,000). Expanded TCRs were defined as absent before sensitization and observed at least eight times at the 2-week time point. In TCRdb, the public reads were trimmed at Q25 with fastp and aligned with MiXCR, with productive beta chains retained. Rows are unified per CDR3 protein, each entry keeping the most common DNA and genes. These V and J calls are TCRdb output, not the study's own analysis. The sample yields around 360,000 distinct CDR3 sequences; about 6% were counted once. Less than 6.5% of the sample is held by the ten biggest clonotypes.

Sequences were derived from whole blood, sampled in connection with sensitization to the hapten diphenylcyclopropenone (DPC). The TCR comes from a woman under 30 with alopecia areata. Some clones in this sample may be carry-over from other donors' samples. The V gene is TRBV27 and the J gene is TRBJ1-1; 7 central bases correspond to TRBD1. The sequenced DNA is TGTGCCAGCTTGGGGGTAGGGGACAGCCCCTACACTGAAGCTTTCTTA. Translated, it gives CASLGVGDSPYTEAFL.